One and the same sample provided the 26 T cell receptor beta chains below, sequenced in a study of blood T cell repertoires in COVID-19. Method: immunoSEQ multiplex PCR; TCRdb's copy keeps in-frame clones and lacks some. The data contain 150,000 or so clones, roughly 89% of them singletons. The source material was peripheral blood. These receptors all stem from a woman aged 45-59 years with acute or convalescent COVID-19.

This clone occurred once. The V gene is TRBV27, the J gene TRBJ2-3; maybe TRBD2 (7 bases). CDR3 length equals 15 residues. Trimming removed 6 bases at V and 0 bases at J, with 13 bases between. Germline V lookup: CDR1 MNHEY, CDR2 SMNVEV (reference sequence). The CDR3 reads CASRVQGGSTDTQYF. Here the CDR3 DNA reads TGTGCCAGCAGGGTACAGGGAGGGAGCACAGATACGCAGTATTTT.

The J gene is TRBJ2-7, the V gene TRBV4-3; weak D call: TRBD2 (5 bases). CDR1 and CDR2 from the germline V gene are LGHNA and YSLEER. The CDR3 contains 15 residues. V lost 1 base and J lost 0, with 10 bases in between. CDR3 DNA sequence: TGCGCCAGCAGCCAAGGGCGGGCAGCCTCCTACGAGCAGTACTTC. Encoded protein: CASSQGRAASYEQYF.

This chain connects TRBV5-6 to TRBJ1-5; 8 nucleotides line up with TRBD1. V lost 0 bases to trimming and J lost 2 bases; unmatched junction nucleotides: 7. In germline, CDR1 is SGHDT, CDR2 YYEEEE. This CDR3 region has 17 residues. CDR3 amino acids: CASSLGGQAGGNQPQHF. The CDR3, as DNA: TGTGCCAGCAGCTTGGGGGGACAGGCTGGAGGCAATCAGCCCCAGCATTTT.

The V gene is TRBV19, the J gene TRBJ1-4, with unresolved D. The length of the CDR3 is 15 residues. Germline CDR1 and CDR2: LNHDA and SQIVND (reference sequence). Trimming cost V 4 bases and J 3 bases, with 12 bases left between them. CDR3 DNA: TGTGCCAGTAGTAATGGAGATTGGGCTAATGAAAAACTGTTTTTT. Its protein product is CASSNGDWANEKLFF.

This chain connects TRBV27 to TRBJ2-7; TRBD1 aligns across 7 bases. Per the germline V gene, CDR1 is MNHEY and CDR2 is SMNVEV (reference sequence). CDR3 length equals 15 residues. V lost 4 bases to trimming and J lost 2 bases; unmatched junction nucleotides: 8. The CDR3 coding sequence is TGTGCCAGCAGTTCCTCCCGGACAGGCCCCTACGAGCAGTACTTC. Its protein is CASSSSRTGPYEQYF.

The chain has TRBV3-1 (or the pseudogene TRBV3-2) and TRBJ2-5, with D uncertain. Germline CDR1 reads LGHDT; CDR2 reads YNNKEL (reference sequence). V lost 4 bases and J lost 4, with 10 bases in between. The CDR3 is 13 amino acids. The CDR3 protein is CASSPRGSETQYF. CDR3 in DNA: TGTGCCAGCAGCCCACGAGGATCAGAGACCCAGTACTTC.

The chain employs TRBV11-3 and TRBJ2-4; tentatively, D is TRBD2 (5 bases). Looked up from germline, CDR1 is SGHNT and CDR2 is YENEEA. Trimming removed 4 bases at V and 7 bases at J, with 14 bases between. The CDR3 sequence is 14 residues long. CDR3 sequence (DNA): TGTGCCAGCAGCTCCTCTCCGGGCGGGAACATTCAGTACTTC. As protein: CASSSSPGGNIQYF.

This clone was found a few times. The rearrangement links TRBV5-4 to TRBJ1-2; D unresolved. Trimming took off 0 bases at V and 1 base at J, with 7 bases between the two ends. The CDR3 sequence is 14 residues long. Germline CDR1 is SGHNT and CDR2 is YYREEE (reference sequence). The CDR3 is CASSLGTLNYGYTF. The CDR3 DNA is TGTGCCAGCAGCTTGGGGACTCTTAACTATGGCTACACCTTC.

This chain uses TRBV7-2 with TRBJ1-6; D gene unclear. The CDR3 is 13 amino acids. V lost 5 bases and J 9 bases, leaving 11 bases between the germline ends. Germline V gene lookup returns CDR1 SGHTA and CDR2 FQGNSA. The CDR3 region has the DNA TGTGCCAGCAGCCCATCGCAGGTTTCACCCCTCCACTTT. This codes for CASSPSQVSPLHF.

The chain carries TRBV18 and TRBJ2-4, with 8 nucleotides matching TRBD2. Germline CDR1 reads KGHSH; CDR2 reads LQKENI. This CDR3 comprises 14 residues. Trimming took 5 bases from V and 5 from J; bases not matched to a gene: 5. The CDR3 loop is CASSTGGPQNIQYF. CDR3 bases: TGTGCCAGCTCAACGGGGGGGCCCCAAAACATTCAGTACTTC.

The gene calls are TRBV19 and TRBJ2-1; 12 bases are a match to TRBD1. Germline lookup yields CDR1 LNHDA and CDR2 SQIVND (reference sequence). The CDR3 consists of 14 residues. The junction had 4 bases not matched to a gene; V was cut back by 6 bases and J by 7 bases. CDR3 sequence reads: CASSRDRGQNEQFF. The CDR3 nucleotides are TGTGCCAGTAGCCGGGACAGGGGGCAAAATGAGCAGTTCTTC. The full variable domain, in which reference TRBV19 and TRBJ2-1 provide the parts outside the CDR3, is DGGITQSPKYLFRKEGQNVTLSCEQNLNHDAMYWYRQDPGQGLRLIYYSQIVNDFQKGDIAEGYSVSREKKESFPLTVTSAQKNPTAFYLCASSRDRGQNEQFFGPGTRLTVL.

This clone was detected a few times. The rearrangement links TRBV19 to TRBJ2-2; TRBD1 aligns across 7 bases. The CDR3 extends over 15 amino acids. Germline lookup yields CDR1 LNHDA and CDR2 SQIVND (reference sequence). Trimming at V came to 6 bases and at J to 2 bases, leaving 6 bases not matched to a gene. The CDR3 reads CASRNRDSNTGELFF. The CDR3 DNA reads TGTGCCAGTAGGAACCGGGACAGTAACACCGGGGAGCTGTTTTTT.

The rearrangement joins TRBV10-3 to TRBJ1-2; D might be TRBD1 (5 bases). Deletions cut 4 bases from V and 2 bases from J, with 11 bases between. CDR1 ENHRY and CDR2 SYGVKD come from the germline V gene. This CDR3 spans 14 amino acids. The DNA for the CDR3 is TGTGCCATCAGTGGACAGCATGGAAACTATGGCTACACCTTC. Its translation is CAISGQHGNYGYTF.

This sequence joins TRBV29-1 and TRBJ2-3; no clear D. V lost 5 bases and J lost 1, with 13 bases in between. This CDR3 is built from 14 residues. CDR1 is SQVTM, CDR2 ANQGSEA, per germline. The CDR3 sequence is CSVRGTARTDTQYF. The CDR3 DNA follows: TGCAGCGTTCGTGGCACAGCTCGCACAGATACGCAGTATTTT.

V usage is TRBV10-1 and J usage is TRBJ2-4, with 9 bases matching TRBD2. CDR1 is WNHNN, CDR2 SYGVQD, per germline (reference sequence). CDR3 length: 17 residues. Trimming cost V 7 bases and J 0 bases; bases outside gene matches: 10. CDR3 DNA sequence: TGCGCCAGCATTCTTAGCGGGGGAGTTCTAGCCAAAAACATTCAGTACTTC. Translated: CASILSGGVLAKNIQYF.

The chain uses TRBV19 and TRBJ2-1; 10 bases agree with TRBD1. This CDR3 has 15 residues. V lost 10 bases, J lost 5 bases, and 11 bases stayed unmatched. The germline V gene encodes CDR1 LNHDA and CDR2 SQIVND (reference sequence). CDR3 in amino acids: CATSSDRGVHNEQFF. CDR3 sequence (DNA): TGTGCCACTTCCTCGGACAGGGGGGTCCACAATGAGCAGTTCTTC.

This chain joins TRBV19 and TRBJ2-1, with D possibly matching TRBD1 (6 bases). Germline CDR1 LNHDA, CDR2 SQIVND (reference sequence). Trimming stripped 7 bases from V and 5 bases from J, with 21 bases between. CDR3 length equals 16 residues. The CDR3 DNA is TGTGCCAGTACCTTCTGGGGACATGGGTCGGACAATGAGCAGTTCTTC. It encodes CASTFWGHGSDNEQFF.

V gene TRBV25-1 combines with J gene TRBJ1-2, with 7 positions matching TRBD1. V lost 7 bases and J lost 5; bases outside the gene matches: 7. This CDR3 contains 13 residues. The V gene's germline CDR1 is MGHDK and CDR2 SYGVNS. CDR3 in amino acids: CASTPTGHYGYTF. CDR3 bases: TGTGCCAGCACCCCGACAGGGCATTATGGCTACACCTTC.

This chain links TRBV24-1 with TRBJ2-5; tentative D call: TRBD2 (6 bases). V lost 3 bases and J 4 bases, leaving 14 bases between the germline ends. The CDR3 is made up of 15 amino acids. Germline CDR1 and CDR2: KGHDR and SFDVKD. CDR3 nucleotide sequence: TGTGCCACCAGTGATGGCAGTGATAGCGGAGAGACCCAGTACTTC. It is translated as CATSDGSDSGETQYF.

This rearrangement joins TRBV30 to TRBJ1-2; 7 bases line up with TRBD1. Per the germline V gene, CDR1 is GTSNPN and CDR2 is SVGIG (reference sequence). V was pared by 1 base and J by 5 bases, with 13 bases of the junction left unmatched. The CDR3 has 16 residues. This CDR3 is CAWSATVMAGGYGYTF. The CDR3 region has the DNA TGTGCCTGGAGTGCGACCGTGATGGCAGGGGGGTATGGCTACACCTTC.

This rearrangement joins TRBV10-3 to TRBJ1-4, with 7 bases that match TRBD1. The germline gives CDR1 ENHRY, CDR2 SYGVKD. V lost 5 bases and J lost 4; bases outside the gene matches: 7. The CDR3 extends over 15 amino acids. The CDR3 reads CAISPDGDSNEKLFF. CDR3 nucleotides: TGTGCCATCAGTCCCGATGGGGACAGTAATGAAAAACTGTTTTTT.

J is TRBJ2-1 and V is TRBV29-1; no definite D call. The CDR3 loop spans 13 amino acids. V lost 2 bases, J lost 4 bases, and 9 bases lay in between. Per the germline V gene, CDR1 is SQVTM and CDR2 is ANQGSEA. DNA for the CDR3: TGCAGCGTTGAAATCAGTCTTTACAATGAGCAGTTCTTC. This gives the protein CSVEISLYNEQFF.

The V gene is TRBV9, the J gene TRBJ2-5, with D tentatively TRBD2 (5 bases). Trimming left V 3 bases short and J 5 bases short, with 8 bases between. Per germline, CDR1 SGDLS and CDR2 YYNGEE. CDR3 size: 12 residues. The CDR3 DNA reads TGTGCCAGCAGCGCCGAGCGGGAGACCCAGTACTTC. Translated, it gives CASSAERETQYF.

The genes are TRBV7-9 and TRBJ2-5, with 13 bases fitting TRBD2. The V gene's germline CDR1 is SEHNR and CDR2 FQNEAQ (reference sequence). V lost 5 bases to trimming and J lost 6 bases; unmatched junction nucleotides: 6. The CDR3 contains 15 residues. CDR3: CASSTSGRAEKTQYF. The DNA of the CDR3 is TGTGCCAGCAGCACTAGCGGGAGGGCCGAAAAGACCCAGTACTTC.

This clone was detected once. The chain joins TRBV11-2 to TRBJ2-7; TRBD1 aligns across 7 bases. This CDR3 has 15 amino acids. Trimming cost V 5 bases and J 3 bases; bases outside gene matches: 10. Looked up from germline, CDR1 is SGHAT and CDR2 is FQNNGV. The CDR3: CASSNRQGRIYEQYF. Here the CDR3 DNA reads TGTGCCAGCAGCAACAGACAGGGCAGGATCTACGAGCAGTACTTC.

The chain is built from TRBV5-6 and TRBJ2-5; D is possibly TRBD2 (6 bases). The V end was cut by 3 bases, the J end by 4 bases, with 16 bases between. The germline V gene has CDR1 SGHDT and CDR2 YYEEEE. The CDR3 has 15 amino acids. The CDR3 region has the DNA TGTGCCAGCAGCTCGCCTAGCGCCTTCCCAGAGACCCAGTACTTC. Translated, it gives CASSSPSAFPETQYF.